Below are 28 T cell receptor beta chains sequenced from a single sample in a study of beta chain features in type 1 diabetes. Expressed TCRB transcripts were sequenced because the entire RNA isolate underwent reverse transcription. Clones were read by immunoSEQ multiplex PCR, and TCRdb kept only the in-frame ones, dropping some. This sample yields 130,000 or so clones, of which 9.7% are seen a single time; approximately 0.65% belongs to the top ten. The sample consisted of central memory CD4+ T cells from blood. Receptors originate from a woman in her forties in good health.

This clone was found a few times. At one boundary the junction diverges from the germline segment, which might be a read error. The chain couples TRBV7-7 to TRBJ2-3; 8 bases line up with TRBD2. The CDR3 loop spans 15 amino acids. Per the germline V gene, CDR1 is SSHAT and CDR2 is FNYEAQ (reference sequence). The CDR3 nucleotides read TGTGCTAGCAGCTTAGGCGGGGGGCGGGAAGATACGCAGTATTTT. Protein sequence: CASSLGGGREDTQYF.

Only a few counts were recorded for this clone. The gene calls are TRBV18 and TRBJ1-2, with 7 positions matching TRBD1. The length of the CDR3 is 16 residues. The germline gives CDR1 KGHSH, CDR2 LQKENI. J lost 2 bases, V lost 3 bases, and 9 bases had no gene match. The CDR3 DNA reads TGTGCCAGCTCACCGAGGGGGCGAGATTCCAACTATGGCTACACCTTC. This translates into CASSPRGRDSNYGYTF.

V usage is TRBV2 and J usage is TRBJ2-6; 8 nucleotides agree with TRBD1. Trimming cost V 8 bases and J 2 bases; bases outside gene matches: 8. The CDR3 totals 16 residues. CDR1 SNHLY and CDR2 FYNNEI come from the germline V gene. The CDR3 is CASADRARAGANVLTF. The CDR3 bases are TGTGCCAGCGCGGACAGGGCAAGGGCTGGGGCCAACGTCCTGACTTTC.

This clone was detected only a few times. The chain uses TRBV5-6 and TRBJ1-2; D unresolved. Trimming removed 1 base from V and 8 bases from J, with 18 bases in between. The CDR3 is 15 residues long. The germline V gene has CDR1 SGHDT and CDR2 YYEEEE. The CDR3 region is CASSLSSPTAGGYTF. The DNA of the CDR3 is TGTGCCAGCAGCTTGTCGAGCCCCACGGCGGGCGGCTACACCTTC.

This clone appeared a few times. V is TRBV2 and J is TRBJ1-2, with 9 bases fitting TRBD1. V lost 7 bases and J lost 8; bases outside the gene matches: 8. The germline CDR1 and CDR2 sequences are SNHLY and FYNNEI. The CDR3 loop spans 13 amino acids. This CDR3 is CASTLQGAGGYTF. The CDR3 nucleotides read TGTGCCAGCACATTACAGGGGGCTGGAGGCTACACCTTC.

This chain links TRBV2 with TRBJ2-1; the D gene is possibly TRBD2 (6 bases). Germline-derived CDR1 and CDR2 are SNHLY and FYNNEI. The germline V and J ends were trimmed by 3 bases and 0 bases, with 9 bases remaining between them. This CDR3 has 15 residues. The CDR3 here is CASSEAGNSYNEQFF. As DNA, the CDR3 is TGTGCCAGCAGTGAGGCGGGGAACTCCTACAATGAGCAGTTCTTC.

This clone was counted a few times. The chain is built from TRBV7-2 and TRBJ2-3; 9 bases agree with TRBD2. J gave up 1 base and V 1 base, and 0 bases lay outside the gene matches. Germline V gene sequence: CDR1 SGHTA, CDR2 FQGNSA. This CDR3 spans 15 amino acids. The CDR3 DNA follows: TGTGCCAGCAGCTTAGGACTAGCGGGCACAGATACGCAGTATTTT. Protein: CASSLGLAGTDTQYF.

There are a few counts of this clone. The chain uses TRBV6-5 and TRBJ1-6; D remains unclear. CDR3 length: 14 amino acids. Trimming cost V 8 bases and J 10 bases, with 18 bases left between them. Germline CDR1 MNHEY, CDR2 SVGAGI. CDR3 sequence: CASGIQTTGSPLHF. The CDR3 DNA reads TGTGCCAGCGGGATACAAACCACGGGGTCACCCCTCCACTTT.

This clone turned up a few times. The chain couples TRBV11-2 to TRBJ2-5; 8 nucleotides agree with TRBD1. CDR1 SGHAT and CDR2 FQNNGV come from the germline V gene. The CDR3 contains 16 residues. V was pared by 1 base and J by 7 bases, with 11 bases of the junction left unmatched. CDR3 protein: CASSLAQGRGPPTQYF. DNA for the CDR3: TGTGCCAGCAGCTTAGCGCAGGGCAGGGGGCCCCCGACCCAGTACTTC.

This chain joins TRBV7-2 and TRBJ2-1, with 10 bases lining up with TRBD2. CDR1 and CDR2 (germline): SGHTA, FQGNSA. The trim removed 5 bases at V and 9 bases at J, leaving 13 bases unmatched. CDR3 length equals 16 residues. The CDR3 DNA reads TGTGCCAGCAGCCGACCAGCTAGCGGGGGAGGCGCTGAGCAGTTCTTC. This translates into CASSRPASGGGAEQFF. Filled out from reference TRBV7-2 and TRBJ2-1, the complete variable domain reads GAGVSQSPSNKVTEKGKDVELRCDPISGHTALYWYRQSLGQGLEFLIYFQGNSAPDKSGLPSDRFSAERTGGSVSTLTIQRTQQEDSAVYLCASSRPASGGGAEQFFGPGTRLTVL.

This clone was seen a few times. This chain connects TRBV11-2 to TRBJ1-4; 7 bases match TRBD1. V lost 5 bases to trimming and J lost 6 bases; unmatched junction nucleotides: 9. The CDR3 contains 15 residues. The V gene's germline CDR1 is SGHAT and CDR2 FQNNGV. CDR3 loop: CASSADRRRDEKLFF. CDR3 bases: TGTGCCAGCAGCGCGGACAGGAGAAGGGATGAAAAACTGTTTTTT.

The CDR3 spells CASGATSVGFEQYF. CDR3 sequence (DNA): TGCGCCAGCGGAGCCACTAGTGTCGGTTTTGAGCAGTACTTC. V usage is TRBV4-1 and J usage is TRBJ2-7; maybe TRBD2 (5 bases). This CDR3 contains 14 residues. The V end lost 8 bases, the J end lost 7 bases, and 21 bases lay between the germline ends. Germline loops: CDR1 MGHRA, CDR2 YSYEKL.

This chain connects TRBV5-1 to TRBJ1-2; TRBD1 matches 7 bases. CDR1 and CDR2 from the germline V gene are SGHRS and YFSETQ. This CDR3 region has 15 residues. Unmatched junction bases numbered 5, after V lost 0 bases and J lost 3 bases. CDR3 region: CASSLVTGEDYGYTF. The CDR3 coding sequence is TGCGCCAGCAGCTTGGTAACAGGGGAAGACTATGGCTACACCTTC.

The chain links TRBV4-3 to TRBJ2-2; maybe TRBD1 (5 bases). This CDR3 is built from 18 residues. V lost 3 bases and J 1 base, leaving 18 bases between the germline ends. Germline V lookup: CDR1 LGHNA, CDR2 YSLEER. This CDR3 reads CASSQFNARVRNTGELFF. The DNA of the CDR3 is TGCGCCAGCAGCCAGTTCAACGCCAGGGTCCGGAACACCGGGGAGCTGTTTTTT.

This clone was seen more than once but under ten times. The V and J genes are TRBV5-1 and TRBJ2-3; D might be TRBD1 (6 bases). The CDR3 length is 12 residues. V was cut by 4 bases and J by 9 bases, with 12 bases left in between. From germline, CDR1 is SGHRS and CDR2 YFSETQ. This CDR3 reads CASSPDSPTQYF. The DNA of the CDR3 is TGCGCCAGCAGCCCGGACAGCCCAACGCAGTATTTT.

The genes are TRBV4-3 and TRBJ2-2, with D possibly matching TRBD2 (6 bases). This CDR3 spans 17 amino acids. Germline loops: CDR1 LGHNA, CDR2 YSLEER. V was trimmed by 0 bases and J by 5 bases, leaving 16 bases between them. In DNA, the CDR3 is TGCGCCAGCAGCCAAGATTACTCTGGGGGACTTACCGGGGAGCTGTTTTTT. Its protein is CASSQDYSGGLTGELFF.

This clone showed up just a few times. The chain links TRBV2 to TRBJ1-5; D perhaps matches TRBD1 (6 bases). V was trimmed by 7 bases and J by 5 bases, leaving 15 bases between them. CDR1 and CDR2 from the germline V gene are SNHLY and FYNNEI. CDR3 length equals 14 residues. DNA of the CDR3: TGTGCCAGCACTGTCGACAGGCCCGATCAGCCCCAGCATTTT. Translating gives CASTVDRPDQPQHF.

The chain links TRBV5-1 to TRBJ2-3; maybe TRBD2 (5 bases). The CDR3 has 16 residues. Trimming cost V 2 bases and J 6 bases, with 19 bases left between them. The germline gives CDR1 SGHRS, CDR2 YFSETQ. CDR3 DNA sequence: TGCGCCAGCAGCTTCGGTCCGCGGGTGGGTCAGGATACGCAGTATTTT. Protein sequence: CASSFGPRVGQDTQYF.

V gene TRBV7-2 combines with J gene TRBJ2-3, with D perhaps TRBD2 (6 bases). The V gene lost 4 bases and the J gene lost 1 base, with 9 bases spanning the gap. Germline assignment: CDR1 SGHTA and CDR2 FQGNSA. The CDR3 extends over 14 amino acids. This CDR3 reads CASSYLAGTDTQYF. The CDR3 DNA reads as TGTGCCAGCAGCTACTTAGCGGGCACAGATACGCAGTATTTT.

In this sample, this clone turned up a few times. Written as DNA, the CDR3 is TGTGCCAGCAGCCCTCAAGCGGGGGGGCCCTTTGAGCAGTTCTTC. Translation gives CASSPQAGGPFEQFF. This sequence joins TRBV7-2 and TRBJ2-1; 10 nucleotides align to TRBD2. Germline trimming cut 5 bases from V and 9 bases from J; bases unmatched to any gene: 10. The CDR3 is made up of 15 amino acids. Germline CDR1 SGHTA, CDR2 FQGNSA.

The chain uses TRBV7-9 and TRBJ2-3, with TRBD2 identical over 8 bases. CDR3 length equals 17 residues. Trimming at V came to 4 bases and at J to 0 bases, leaving 9 bases not matched to a gene. CDR1 is SEHNR and CDR2 is FQNEAQ in the germline V gene (reference sequence). CDR3 coding DNA: TGTGCCAGCAGCTACCTACGGGGGGGTATTAGCACAGATACGCAGTATTTT. Protein: CASSYLRGGISTDTQYF.

This rearrangement joins TRBV13 to TRBJ1-3; D not resolved. The CDR3 spans 13 residues. CDR1 is PRHDT, CDR2 FYEKMQ, per germline (reference sequence). Trimming stripped 5 bases from V and 7 bases from J, with 12 bases between. Written as DNA, the CDR3 is TGTGCCAGCAGCCCCGAAAGGCGGAACACCATATATTTT. It yields the protein CASSPERRNTIYF.

J is TRBJ1-1 and V is TRBV2; 8 bases match TRBD1. The length of the CDR3 is 13 residues. Germline CDR1 reads SNHLY; CDR2 reads FYNNEI. Trimming removed 7 bases from V and 5 bases from J; junction bases left unmatched: 6. The CDR3 bases are TGTGCCAGCATTCCGGGACAGGCAACTGAAGCTTTCTTT. It translates to CASIPGQATEAFF.

The chain links TRBV7-9 to TRBJ2-5; 10 bases fit TRBD1. Unmatched junction bases numbered 9, after V lost 4 bases and J lost 1 base. Germline CDR1 is SEHNR and CDR2 is FQNEAQ (reference sequence). There are 17 residues in the CDR3. The DNA of the CDR3 is TGTGCCAGCAGCTCTCCGCCGGGACAGGGGATCCAAGAGACCCAGTACTTC. It yields the protein CASSSPPGQGIQETQYF.

V and J are TRBV27 and TRBJ1-4; D is uncertain. Trimming pared 6 bases from V and 4 bases from J, leaving 9 bases between. The CDR3 covers 13 residues. The germline CDR1 and CDR2 sequences are MNHEY and SMNVEV (reference sequence). CDR3 bases: TGTGCCAGCAGCCGGGTACTTAATGAAAAACTGTTTTTT. Translation: CASSRVLNEKLFF.

This chain joins TRBV10-3 and TRBJ1-5; TRBD1 agrees at 9 bases. The CDR3 loop spans 15 amino acids. Germline CDR1 reads ENHRY; CDR2 reads SYGVKD. Germline trimming cut 5 bases from V and 3 bases from J; bases unmatched to any gene: 5. The CDR3: CAISPGTGINQPQHF. The CDR3 nucleotides read TGTGCCATCAGTCCCGGGACAGGGATCAATCAGCCCCAGCATTTT.

This clone was detected a few times. The chain uses TRBV5-1 and TRBJ1-1; no firm D call. Trimming left V 4 bases short and J 2 bases short, with 9 bases between. The germline V gene encodes CDR1 SGHRS and CDR2 YFSETQ. The CDR3 has 13 amino acids. CDR3 DNA sequence: TGCGCCAGCAGCCCGGGTCCCAACACTGAAGCTTTCTTT. Encoded protein: CASSPGPNTEAFF. Using reference TRBV5-1 and TRBJ1-1 for the parts outside the CDR3, the full variable domain is KAGVTQTPRYLIKTRGQQVTLSCSPISGHRSVSWYQQTPGQGLQFLFEYFSETQRNKGNFPGRFSGRQFSNSRSEMNVSTLELGDSALYLCASSPGPNTEAFFGQGTRLTVV.

V and J are TRBV10-3 and TRBJ1-2, with 7 positions matching TRBD1. With V trimmed by 6 bases and J by 4 bases, 8 bases remained unmatched. In germline, CDR1 is ENHRY, CDR2 SYGVKD. The CDR3 spans 14 residues. Here the CDR3 reads CAIRADRRTYGYTF. The CDR3 region has the DNA TGTGCCATCAGGGCGGACAGGCGAACCTATGGCTACACCTTC.